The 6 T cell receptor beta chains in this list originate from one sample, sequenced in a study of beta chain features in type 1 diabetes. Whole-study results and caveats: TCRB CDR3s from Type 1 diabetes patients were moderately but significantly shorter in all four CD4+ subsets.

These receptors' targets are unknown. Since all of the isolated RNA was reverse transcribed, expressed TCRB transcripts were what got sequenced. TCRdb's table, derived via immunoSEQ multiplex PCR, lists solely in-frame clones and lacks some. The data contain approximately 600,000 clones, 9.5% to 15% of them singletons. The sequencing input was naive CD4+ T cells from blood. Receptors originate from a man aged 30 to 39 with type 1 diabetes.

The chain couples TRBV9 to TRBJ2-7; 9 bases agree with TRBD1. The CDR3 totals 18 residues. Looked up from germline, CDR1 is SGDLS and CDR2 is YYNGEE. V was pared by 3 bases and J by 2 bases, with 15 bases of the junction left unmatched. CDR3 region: CASSASYSQGAGPYEQYF. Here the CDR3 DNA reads TGTGCCAGCAGCGCATCCTACTCACAGGGGGCCGGGCCCTACGAGCAGTACTTC.

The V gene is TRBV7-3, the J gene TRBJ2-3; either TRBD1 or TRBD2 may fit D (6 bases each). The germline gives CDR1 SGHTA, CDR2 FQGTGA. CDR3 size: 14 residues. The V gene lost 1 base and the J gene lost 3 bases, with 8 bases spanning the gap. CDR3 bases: TGTGCCAGCAGCTTAATAGGGGGGACAGATACGCAGTATTTT. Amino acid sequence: CASSLIGGTDTQYF.

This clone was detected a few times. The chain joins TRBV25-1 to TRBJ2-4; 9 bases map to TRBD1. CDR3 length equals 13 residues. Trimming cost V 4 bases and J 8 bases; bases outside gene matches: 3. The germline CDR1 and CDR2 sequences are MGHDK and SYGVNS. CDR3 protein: CASSGTGVDIQYF. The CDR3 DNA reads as TGTGCCAGCAGTGGGACAGGGGTGGACATTCAGTACTTC.

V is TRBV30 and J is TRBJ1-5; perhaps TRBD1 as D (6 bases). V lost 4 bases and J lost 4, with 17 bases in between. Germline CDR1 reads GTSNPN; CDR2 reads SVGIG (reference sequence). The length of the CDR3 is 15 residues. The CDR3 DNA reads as TGTGCCTGGACCCCCGGGACATCTGGAAATCAGCCCCAGCATTTT. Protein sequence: CAWTPGTSGNQPQHF.

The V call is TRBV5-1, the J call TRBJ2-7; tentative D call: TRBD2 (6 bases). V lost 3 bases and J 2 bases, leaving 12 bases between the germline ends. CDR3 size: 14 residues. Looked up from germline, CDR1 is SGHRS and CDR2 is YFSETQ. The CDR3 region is CASSSGELTYEQYF. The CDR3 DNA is TGCGCCAGCAGCTCGGGGGAGCTGACCTACGAGCAGTACTTC.

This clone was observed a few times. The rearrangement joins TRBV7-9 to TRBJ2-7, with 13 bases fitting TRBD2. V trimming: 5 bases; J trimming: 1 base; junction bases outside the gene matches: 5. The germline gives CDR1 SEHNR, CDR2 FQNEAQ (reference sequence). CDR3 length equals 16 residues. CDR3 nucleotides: TGTGCCAGCAGCACCCTGACTAGCGGGGGGTCCTACGAGCAGTACTTC. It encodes CASSTLTSGGSYEQYF.